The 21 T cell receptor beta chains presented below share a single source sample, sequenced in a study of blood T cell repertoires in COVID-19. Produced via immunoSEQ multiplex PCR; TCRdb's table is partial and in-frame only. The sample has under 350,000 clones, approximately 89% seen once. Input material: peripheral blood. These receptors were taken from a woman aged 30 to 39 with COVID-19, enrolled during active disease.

CDR3 residues: CAISVTSGGEGEQFF. The DNA for the CDR3 is TGTGCCATCAGTGTCACTAGCGGGGGGGAGGGTGAGCAGTTCTTC. The V gene is TRBV10-3, the J gene TRBJ2-1; 13 positions match TRBD2. The trim removed 4 bases at V and 9 bases at J, leaving 6 bases unmatched. The CDR3 consists of 15 residues. Germline-derived CDR1 and CDR2 are ENHRY and SYGVKD.

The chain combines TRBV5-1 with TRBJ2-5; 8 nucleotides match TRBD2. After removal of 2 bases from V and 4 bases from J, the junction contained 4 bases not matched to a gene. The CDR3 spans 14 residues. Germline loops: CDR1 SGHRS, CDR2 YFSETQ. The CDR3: CASSFDREGETQYF. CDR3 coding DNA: TGCGCCAGCAGCTTTGACCGGGAGGGAGAGACCCAGTACTTC. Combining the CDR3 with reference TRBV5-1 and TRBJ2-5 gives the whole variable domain KAGVTQTPRYLIKTRGQQVTLSCSPISGHRSVSWYQQTPGQGLQFLFEYFSETQRNKGNFPGRFSGRQFSNSRSEMNVSTLELGDSALYLCASSFDREGETQYFGPGTRLLVL.

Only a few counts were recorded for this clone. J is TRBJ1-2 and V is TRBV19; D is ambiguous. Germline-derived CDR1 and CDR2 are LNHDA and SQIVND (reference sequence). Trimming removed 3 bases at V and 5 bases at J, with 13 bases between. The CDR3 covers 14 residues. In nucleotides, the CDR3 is TGTGCCAGTAGTATCGGTACGGTTTTTTATGGCTACACCTTC. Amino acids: CASSIGTVFYGYTF.

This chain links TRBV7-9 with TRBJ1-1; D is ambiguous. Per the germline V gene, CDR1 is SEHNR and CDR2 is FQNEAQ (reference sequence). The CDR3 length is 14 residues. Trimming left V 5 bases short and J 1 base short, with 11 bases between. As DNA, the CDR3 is TGTGCCAGCAGCGTGACACTCGGGAACACTGAAGCTTTCTTT. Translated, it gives CASSVTLGNTEAFF. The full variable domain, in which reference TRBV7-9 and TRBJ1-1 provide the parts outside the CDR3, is DTGVSQNPRHKITKRGQNVTFRCDPISEHNRLYWYRQTLGQGPEFLTYFQNEAQLEKSRLLSDRFSAERPKGSFSTLEIQRTEQGDSAMYLCASSVTLGNTEAFFGQGTRLTVV.

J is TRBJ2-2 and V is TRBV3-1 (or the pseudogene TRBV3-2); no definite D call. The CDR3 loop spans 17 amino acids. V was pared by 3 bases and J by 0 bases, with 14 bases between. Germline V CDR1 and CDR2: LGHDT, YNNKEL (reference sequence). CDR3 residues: CASSQLKTASNTGELFF. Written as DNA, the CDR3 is TGTGCCAGCAGCCAGCTAAAGACTGCCTCGAACACCGGGGAGCTGTTTTTT.

The CDR3, as DNA: TGTGCCAGCAGCTTGGAGGAGAGCCGCGAGCAGTACTTC. Its protein is CASSLEESREQYF. The V gene is TRBV5-4, the J gene TRBJ2-7, with no clear D. V was clipped by 0 bases and J by 6 bases, with 10 bases between them. The germline V gene encodes CDR1 SGHNT and CDR2 YYREEE (reference sequence). CDR3 length: 13 amino acids. Using reference TRBV5-4 and TRBJ2-7 for the parts outside the CDR3, the full variable domain is ETGVTQSPTHLIKTRGQQVTLRCSSQSGHNTVSWYQQALGQGPQFIFQYYREEENGRGNFPPRFSGLQFPNYSSELNVNALELDDSALYLCASSLEESREQYFGPGTRLTVT.

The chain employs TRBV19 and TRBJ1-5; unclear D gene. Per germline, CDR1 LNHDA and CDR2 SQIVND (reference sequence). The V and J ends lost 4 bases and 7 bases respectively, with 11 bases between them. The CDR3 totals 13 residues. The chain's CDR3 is CASSNSPIQPQHF. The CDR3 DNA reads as TGTGCCAGTAGTAACAGTCCAATACAGCCCCAGCATTTT.

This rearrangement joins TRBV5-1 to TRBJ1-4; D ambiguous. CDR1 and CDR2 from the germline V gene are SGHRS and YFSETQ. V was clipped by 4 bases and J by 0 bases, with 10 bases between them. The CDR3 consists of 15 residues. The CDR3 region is CASSRQSATNEKLFF. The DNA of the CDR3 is TGCGCCAGCAGCCGACAATCTGCAACTAATGAAAAACTGTTTTTT.

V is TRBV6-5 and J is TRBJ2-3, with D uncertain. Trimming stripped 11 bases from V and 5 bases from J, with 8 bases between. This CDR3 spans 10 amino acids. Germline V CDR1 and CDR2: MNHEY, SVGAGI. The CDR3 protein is CASVQDTQYF. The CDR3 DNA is TGTGCCTCGGTTCAAGATACGCAGTATTTT.

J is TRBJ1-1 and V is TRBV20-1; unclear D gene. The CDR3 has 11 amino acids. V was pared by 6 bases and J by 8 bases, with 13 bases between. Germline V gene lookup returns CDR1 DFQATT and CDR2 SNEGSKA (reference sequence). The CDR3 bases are TGCAGTGCGCTCGAAGCGGTGGAAGCTTTCTTT. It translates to CSALEAVEAFF.

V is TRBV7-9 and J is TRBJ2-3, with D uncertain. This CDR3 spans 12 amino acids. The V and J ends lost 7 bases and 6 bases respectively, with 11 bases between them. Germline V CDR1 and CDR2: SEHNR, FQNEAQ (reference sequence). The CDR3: CASNLAADTQYF. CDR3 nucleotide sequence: TGTGCCAGCAACCTGGCCGCCGATACGCAGTATTTT.

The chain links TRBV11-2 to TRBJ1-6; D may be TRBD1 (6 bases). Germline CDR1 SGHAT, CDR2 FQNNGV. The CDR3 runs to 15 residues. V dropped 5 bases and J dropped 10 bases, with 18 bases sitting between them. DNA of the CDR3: TGTGCCAGCAGCACCCCGGCAGGGGTTGGGTCACCCCTCCACTTT. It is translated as CASSTPAGVGSPLHF.

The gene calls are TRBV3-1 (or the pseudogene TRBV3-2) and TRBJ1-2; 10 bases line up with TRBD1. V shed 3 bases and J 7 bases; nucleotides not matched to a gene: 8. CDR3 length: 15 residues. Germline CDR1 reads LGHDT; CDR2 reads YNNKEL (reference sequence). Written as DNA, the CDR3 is TGTGCCAGCAGCCATTGGGGACAGGGGAAGGTTGGCTACACCTTC. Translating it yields CASSHWGQGKVGYTF.

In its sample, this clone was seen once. The CDR3 loop reads CASSARFPGTQYF. DNA for the CDR3: TGTGCCAGCAGCGCTAGGTTTCCCGGAACCCAGTACTTC. The chain links TRBV7-9 to TRBJ2-5; D uncertain. The V end lost 5 bases, the J end lost 8 bases, and 15 bases lay between the germline ends. The CDR3 is 13 residues long. Germline-derived CDR1 and CDR2 are SEHNR and FQNEAQ (reference sequence).

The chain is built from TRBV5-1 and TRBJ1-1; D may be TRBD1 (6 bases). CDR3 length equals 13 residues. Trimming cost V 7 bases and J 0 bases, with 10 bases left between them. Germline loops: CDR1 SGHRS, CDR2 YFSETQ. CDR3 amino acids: CASRTVLNTEAFF. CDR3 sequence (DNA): TGCGCCAGCCGGACAGTATTGAACACTGAAGCTTTCTTT.

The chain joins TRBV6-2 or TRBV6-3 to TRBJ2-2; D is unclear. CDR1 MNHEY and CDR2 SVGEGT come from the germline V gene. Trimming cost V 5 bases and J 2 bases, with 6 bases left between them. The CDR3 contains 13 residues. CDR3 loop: CASSPYNTGELFF. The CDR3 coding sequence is TGTGCCAGCAGTCCCTACAACACCGGGGAGCTGTTTTTT.

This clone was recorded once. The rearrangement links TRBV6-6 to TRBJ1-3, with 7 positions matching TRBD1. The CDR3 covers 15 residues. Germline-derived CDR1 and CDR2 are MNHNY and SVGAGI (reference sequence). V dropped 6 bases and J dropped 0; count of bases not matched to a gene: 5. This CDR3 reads CASRGTVTSGNTIYF. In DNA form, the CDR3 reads TGTGCCAGCAGGGGGACAGTAACCTCTGGAAACACCATATATTTT.

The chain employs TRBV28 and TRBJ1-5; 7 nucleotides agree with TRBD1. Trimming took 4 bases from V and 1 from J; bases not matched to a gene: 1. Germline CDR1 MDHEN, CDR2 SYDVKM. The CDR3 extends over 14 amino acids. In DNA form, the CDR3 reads TGTGCCAGCAGTTCGGGACAGAGCAATCAGCCCCAGCATTTT. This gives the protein CASSSGQSNQPQHF.

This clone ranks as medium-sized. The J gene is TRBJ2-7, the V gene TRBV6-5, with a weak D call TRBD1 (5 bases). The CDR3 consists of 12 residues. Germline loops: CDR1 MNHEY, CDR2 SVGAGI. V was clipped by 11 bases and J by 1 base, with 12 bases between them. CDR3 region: CAESQGSYEQYV. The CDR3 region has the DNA TGTGCCGAAAGTCAGGGTTCCTACGAGCAGTACGTC.

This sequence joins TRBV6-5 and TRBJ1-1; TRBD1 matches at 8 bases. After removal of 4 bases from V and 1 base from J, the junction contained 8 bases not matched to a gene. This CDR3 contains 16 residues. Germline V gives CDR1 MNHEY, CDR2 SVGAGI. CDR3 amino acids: CASSSRQGTTNTEAFF. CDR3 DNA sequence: TGTGCCAGCAGTTCCCGACAGGGGACGACGAACACTGAAGCTTTCTTT.

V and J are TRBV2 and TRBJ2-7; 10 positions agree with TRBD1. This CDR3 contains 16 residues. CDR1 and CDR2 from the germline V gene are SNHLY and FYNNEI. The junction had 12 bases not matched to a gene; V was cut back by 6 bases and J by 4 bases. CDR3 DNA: TGTGCCAGCAGCGGACCGGGACAGGGGCAAGTATACGAGCAGTACGTC. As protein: CASSGPGQGQVYEQYV.